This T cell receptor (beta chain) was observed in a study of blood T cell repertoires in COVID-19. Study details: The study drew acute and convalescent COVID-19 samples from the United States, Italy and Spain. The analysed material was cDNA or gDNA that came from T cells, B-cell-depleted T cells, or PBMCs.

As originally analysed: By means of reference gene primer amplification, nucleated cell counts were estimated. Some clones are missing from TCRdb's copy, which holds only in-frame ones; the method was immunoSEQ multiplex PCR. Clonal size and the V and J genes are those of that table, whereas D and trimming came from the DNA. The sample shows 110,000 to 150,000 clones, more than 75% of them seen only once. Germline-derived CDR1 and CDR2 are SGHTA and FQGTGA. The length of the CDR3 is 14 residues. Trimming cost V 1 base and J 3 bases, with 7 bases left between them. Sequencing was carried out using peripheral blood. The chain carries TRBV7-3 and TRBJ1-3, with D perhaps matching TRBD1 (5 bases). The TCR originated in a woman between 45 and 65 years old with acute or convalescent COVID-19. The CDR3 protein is CASSLSGGGNTIYF. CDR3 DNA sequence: TGTGCCAGCAGCTTAAGCGGGGGTGGAAACACCATATATTTT.